This T cell receptor (beta chain) was retrieved from a study of T-cell reconstitution after alpha-beta-depleted transplantation in children listed by TCRdb under 2016. As for the study more broadly: Using TCR repertoire profiling, the study followed T-cell immune reconstitution in a quantitative way in children after TCRalphabeta/CD19-depleted allogeneic hematopoietic cell transplantation. What the research found in general, with its limitations: The apparently early recovery of alphabetaT-cell counts about two months after transplant reportedly depended on only several hundred rapidly expanded clones that came from non-depleted graft cells. In some patients, the high TCRbeta diversity seen at day 60 was put down to recipient T cells and intrathymic progenitors that had survived conditioning. Over the following months the frequencies of hyperexpanded clones went down, and after one year T-cell counts and TCRbeta diversity were mostly credited to newly produced T cells.

According to the study, the label for this sample's treatment or condition signals: allogeneic hematopoietic cell transplantation with graft depleted of TCRalphabeta T cells and CD19 B cells. The transplant recipients were children given TCRalphabeta/CD19-depleted allogeneic hematopoietic cell grafts. Library preparation employed PCR. Sequencing was carried out with an Illumina HiSeq 2500. TCR library preparation used molecular barcoding, with unique molecular identifiers applied to normalize quantification of the TCRbeta repertoire. TCRdb cleaned the public reads at Q25 with fastp, built clones with MiXCR and kept in-frame beta chains. A single entry per CDR3 protein holds the most common genes and DNA from its merged rows. Here the sample has 800,000 to 1,000,000 distinct CDR3 sequences; roughly 31% occur a single time. Together, the top ten hold roughly 27% of the sample. From the cysteine up to the phenylalanine, the CDR3 has a length of 13 residues. The CDR3 DNA has 39 bases and is translated from base 1. V is clipped by 3 bases and J by 5 bases, and the sequence between their germline boundaries is 10 bases long. Taken from the germline V gene, the CDR1 and CDR2 loops are MDHEN and SYDVKM.

The table lists this clonotype with many counts. What antigen it recognizes has not been identified. Per-base quality was not reported, and no clone a single base away is much larger than it. The sequence derives from a boy in the first two years of life who had a stem cell transplant for SCID, so the T cells may come from the graft donor. Specimen: PBMCs, mostly from graft donor cells, collected 360 days after TCRalphabeta/CD19-depleted stem cell transplant. Recombination connected TRBV28 to TRBJ2-5; no D gene call is confident. The sequence in DNA is TGTGCCAGCAGTTTGGTAGGCTGGGAGACCCAGTACTTC. Translation gives CASSLVGWETQYF.